These 20 T cell receptor beta chains were sequenced from one sample in a study of T cell changes during pregnancy in multiple sclerosis. Only in-frame clones appear in the TCRdb table, and some are missing; sequencing was by immunoSEQ multiplex PCR. Of around 32,000 clones listed, around 89% were seen once; the top ten hold 11%. The sequencing used CD8+ T cells from peripheral blood mononuclear cells, collected in the third trimester of pregnancy. All receptors come from a female donor with multiple sclerosis, enrolled in a pregnancy study.

The chain is built from TRBV30 and TRBJ2-7, with 7 bases matching TRBD2. Germline V gives CDR1 GTSNPN, CDR2 SVGIG (reference sequence). The V gene end was trimmed by 5 bases and the J gene end by 2 bases; junction bases not matched to a gene: 18. This CDR3 has 17 amino acids. CDR3 region: CAWSHPVEREHPYEQYF. CDR3 DNA sequence: TGTGCCTGGTCACACCCCGTAGAGCGGGAACATCCCTACGAGCAGTACTTC.

The CDR3 nucleotides read TGTGCCAGCAGCGGCGGGAGCTCCTACGAGCAGTACTTC. Its protein is CASSGGSSYEQYF. This chain links TRBV7-9 with TRBJ2-7; the match to TRBD2 covers 7 bases. The CDR3 is 13 amino acids. Germline V lookup: CDR1 SEHNR, CDR2 FQNEAQ (reference sequence). Trimming removed 5 bases from V and 0 bases from J; junction bases left unmatched: 1.

The genes are TRBV9 and TRBJ1-2; tentative D call: TRBD1 (5 bases). The CDR3 contains 9 residues. CDR1 is SGDLS and CDR2 is YYNGEE in the germline V gene. The ends were cut back, 7 bases at V and 10 bases at J, with 8 bases in the middle. DNA of the CDR3: TGTGCCAGCGGCAGGGACTACACCTTC. Translating it yields CASGRDYTF.

CDR3 loop: CASQTFMNTEAFF. The CDR3 coding sequence is TGTGCCAGCCAAACTTTCATGAACACTGAAGCTTTCTTT. The chain uses TRBV28 and TRBJ1-1; no definite D call. V was shortened by 8 bases and J by 0 bases, with 10 bases between the two germline ends. Germline loops: CDR1 MDHEN, CDR2 SYDVKM. This CDR3 has 13 residues.

In DNA, the CDR3 is TGTGCCAGCAGTTTATCCCTTGAGGGTCGTAGACAGCCCCAGCATTTT. Translated: CASSLSLEGRRQPQHF. The V and J genes are TRBV28 and TRBJ1-5; D is unresolved. CDR3 size: 16 residues. The V end lost 1 base, the J end lost 7 bases, and 17 bases lay between the germline ends. Germline V CDR1 and CDR2: MDHEN, SYDVKM.

The chain links TRBV7-3 to TRBJ2-1, with 8 bases matching TRBD2. CDR1 and CDR2 (germline): SGHTA, FQGTGA. This CDR3 is built from 15 residues. V gave up 1 base and J gave up 8 bases; unmatched junction bases: 7. CDR3 amino acids: CASSLRTSGSDEQFF. For the CDR3, the DNA is TGTGCCAGCAGCTTAAGAACTAGCGGATCGGATGAGCAGTTCTTC.

CDR3 region: CASSYSSRRGTAEAFF. CDR3 DNA sequence: TGTGCCAGCAGTTACTCGTCCCGTAGGGGGACGGCTGAAGCTTTCTTT. The chain recombines TRBV6-5 with TRBJ1-1, with D perhaps matching TRBD1 (6 bases). Trimming stripped 0 bases from V and 6 bases from J, with 17 bases between. CDR1 is MNHEY, CDR2 SVGAGI, per germline. This CDR3 spans 16 amino acids.

Here the CDR3 reads CASIQGQNKYGYTF. The CDR3 DNA reads TGTGCCAGCATCCAGGGACAGAATAAATATGGCTACACCTTC. The chain combines TRBV5-5 with TRBJ1-2; TRBD1 agrees at 7 bases. The CDR3 has 14 residues. CDR1 SGHKS and CDR2 YYEKEE come from the germline V gene (reference sequence). The J segment lost 5 bases and the V segment lost 6 bases, leaving 10 bases of the junction unmatched.

Within the sample, this clone is medium-sized. The gene calls are TRBV6-1 and TRBJ1-1; D may be TRBD1 (5 bases). Germline-derived CDR1 and CDR2 are MNHNS and SASEGT. The V gene lost 2 bases and the J gene lost 0 bases, with 13 bases spanning the gap. The CDR3 has 16 residues. The CDR3 bases are TGTGCCAGCAGTGAATATATTGGGGGGGTGAACACTGAAGCTTTCTTT. Amino acids: CASSEYIGGVNTEAFF.

The chain combines TRBV4-1 with TRBJ2-2, with D possibly TRBD2 on 6 matching bases. Germline V CDR1 and CDR2: MGHRA, YSYEKL. Trimming removed 4 bases at V and 3 bases at J, with 15 bases between. The CDR3 has 16 residues. CDR3 bases: TGCGCCAGCAGCCTAGAACTCGGAGGGTACACCGGGGAGCTGTTTTTT. Amino acids: CASSLELGGYTGELFF.

The chain combines TRBV27 with TRBJ1-5; 8 bases agree with TRBD1. The CDR3 has 15 residues. V lost 3 bases and J lost 3; bases outside the gene matches: 4. CDR1 and CDR2 (germline): MNHEY, SMNVEV (reference sequence). The CDR3 sequence: CASSLSGGDNQPQHF. In nucleotides, the CDR3 is TGTGCCAGCAGTTTGTCAGGGGGCGACAATCAGCCCCAGCATTTT.

This chain joins TRBV2 and TRBJ1-5, with D possibly matching TRBD1 (5 bases). This CDR3 contains 17 residues. Trimming took 5 bases from V and 0 from J, leaving 17 bases between them. The V gene's germline CDR1 is SNHLY and CDR2 FYNNEI. The CDR3 nucleotides are TGTGCCAGCAGTTCCTCCCAGGGAACTCCTAGCAATCAGCCCCAGCATTTT. This gives the protein CASSSSQGTPSNQPQHF.

The V gene is TRBV27, the J gene TRBJ2-7; tentative D call: TRBD2 (6 bases). CDR3 size: 14 residues. Trimming removed 3 bases from V and 6 bases from J, with 15 bases in between. Germline V gene lookup returns CDR1 MNHEY and CDR2 SMNVEV (reference sequence). CDR3 nucleotides: TGTGCCAGCAGTTTGGGGTCTCGGGGGAGCGAGCAGTACTTC. Protein: CASSLGSRGSEQYF.

The chain is built from TRBV6-1 and TRBJ1-1; D gene unclear. Germline lookup yields CDR1 MNHNS and CDR2 SASEGT. V lost 8 bases, J lost 3 bases, and 10 bases lay in between. The CDR3 runs to 12 residues. This chain's CDR3 is CASQDRYTEAFF. Here the CDR3 DNA reads TGTGCCAGCCAGGATCGGTACACTGAAGCTTTCTTT.

This rearrangement joins TRBV19 to TRBJ2-1; 7 bases are a match to TRBD2. The germline V gene has CDR1 LNHDA and CDR2 SQIVND (reference sequence). The CDR3 spans 13 residues. Trimming took 5 bases from V and 9 from J; bases not matched to a gene: 7. CDR3: CASSPGRGGEQFF. The CDR3 bases are TGTGCCAGTAGTCCGGGGAGGGGAGGTGAGCAGTTCTTC.

The rearrangement links TRBV9 to TRBJ2-5; D may be TRBD1 (5 bases). Germline CDR1 reads SGDLS; CDR2 reads YYNGEE. V was trimmed by 0 bases and J by 4 bases, leaving 13 bases between them. There are 15 residues in the CDR3. The DNA for the CDR3 is TGTGCCAGCAGCGTAGAAGGCAGGGTTGGAGAGACCCAGTACTTC. Protein: CASSVEGRVGETQYF.

The chain couples TRBV7-3 to TRBJ2-1, with D possibly TRBD2 on 5 matching bases. The length of the CDR3 is 15 residues. Germline V gene sequence: CDR1 SGHTA, CDR2 FQGTGA. V lost 6 bases and J 3 bases, leaving 15 bases between the germline ends. CDR3 amino acids: CASSLEAVGYNEQFF. The CDR3 DNA is TGTGCCAGCAGTTTGGAAGCGGTGGGCTACAATGAGCAGTTCTTC.

A single count supports this clone. The chain employs TRBV7-9 and TRBJ2-1; 9 nucleotides line up with TRBD2. Trimming removed 7 bases from V and 5 bases from J; junction bases left unmatched: 3. The CDR3 sequence is 13 residues long. CDR1 is SEHNR, CDR2 FQNEAQ, per germline (reference sequence). CDR3 nucleotides: TGTGCCAGCAAAAGCGGGGGGCACAATGAGCAGTTCTTC. Its translation is CASKSGGHNEQFF.

The chain couples TRBV18 to TRBJ2-3, with TRBD2 matching 12 bases. This CDR3 has 16 amino acids. The V segment lost 5 bases and the J segment 4 bases; nucleotides outside the gene matches: 7. Germline CDR1 is KGHSH and CDR2 is LQKENI. For the CDR3, the DNA is TGTGCCAGCTCAGACAGACTAGCGGGGGAGCCAGATACGCAGTATTTT. It encodes CASSDRLAGEPDTQYF. The variable domain in full, with the rest retrieved from reference TRBV18 and TRBJ2-3, is NAGVMQNPRHLVRRRGQEARLRCSPMKGHSHVYWYRQLPEEGLKFMVYLQKENIIDESGMPKERFSAEFPKEGPSILRIQQVVRGDSAAYFCASSDRLAGEPDTQYFGPGTRLTVL.

This clone was recorded only once. CDR3 protein: CASSPRVSSEAFF. DNA for the CDR3: TGTGCCAGCAGCCCCCGGGTGTCTTCTGAAGCTTTCTTT. This chain connects TRBV7-9 to TRBJ1-1, with D unresolved. The ends were cut back, 5 bases at V and 6 bases at J, with 13 bases in the middle. This CDR3 is 13 amino acids long. The germline V gene has CDR1 SEHNR and CDR2 FQNEAQ (reference sequence).